This entry features one T cell receptor beta chain sequence. What it recognizes is unknown. Produced via immunoSEQ multiplex PCR; TCRdb's table is partial and in-frame only. The table lists under 20,000 clones, more than 70% of them singletons. This record belongs to a study of early stage breast cancer tumors. Turning to the study itself: ER+/PR+/HER2- status applied to about 75% of the 16 invasive breast tumors. The ER+/PR+/HER2- tumors included 7 to 9 ductal and a handful of lobular carcinomas.

The CDR3 consists of 14 residues. The ends lost 6 bases at V and 2 bases at J; junction bases unmatched: 6. Germline loops: CDR1 MNHNY, CDR2 SVGAGI (reference sequence). Study-wide findings and caveats: Compared with adjacent normal breast tissue, tumors showed roughly 2.4-fold greater T cell density and higher clonality. In about 90% of the 16 patients, blood comparison separated tumor from normal breast.

The sequence was collected from an older person with breast cancer. J is TRBJ1-1 and V is TRBV6-6; the match to TRBD1 covers 7 bases. The sequencing sample was made of blood. The CDR3 is CASRTTGDNTEAFF. The CDR3 DNA sequence: TGTGCCAGCAGGACCACAGGGGATAACACTGAAGCTTTCTTT.